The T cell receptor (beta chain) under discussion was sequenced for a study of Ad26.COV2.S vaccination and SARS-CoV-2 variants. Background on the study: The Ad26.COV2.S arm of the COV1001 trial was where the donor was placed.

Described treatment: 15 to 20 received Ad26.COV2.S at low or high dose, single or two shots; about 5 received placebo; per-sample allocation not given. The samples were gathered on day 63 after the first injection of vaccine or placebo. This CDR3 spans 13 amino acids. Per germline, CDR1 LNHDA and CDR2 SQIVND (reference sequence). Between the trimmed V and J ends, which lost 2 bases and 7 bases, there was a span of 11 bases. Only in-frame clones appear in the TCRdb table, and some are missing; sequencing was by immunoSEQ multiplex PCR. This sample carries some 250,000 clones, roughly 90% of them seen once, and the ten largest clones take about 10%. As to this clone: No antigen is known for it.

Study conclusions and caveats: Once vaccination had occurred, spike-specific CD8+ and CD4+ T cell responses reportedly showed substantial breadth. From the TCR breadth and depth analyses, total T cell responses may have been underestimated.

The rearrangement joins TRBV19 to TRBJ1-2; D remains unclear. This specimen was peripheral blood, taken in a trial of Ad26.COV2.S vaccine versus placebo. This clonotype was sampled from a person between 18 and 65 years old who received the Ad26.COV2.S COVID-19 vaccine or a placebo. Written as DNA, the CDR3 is TGTGCCAGTAGTATATCAGGTGGGCTTGGCTACACCTTC. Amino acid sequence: CASSISGGLGYTF.